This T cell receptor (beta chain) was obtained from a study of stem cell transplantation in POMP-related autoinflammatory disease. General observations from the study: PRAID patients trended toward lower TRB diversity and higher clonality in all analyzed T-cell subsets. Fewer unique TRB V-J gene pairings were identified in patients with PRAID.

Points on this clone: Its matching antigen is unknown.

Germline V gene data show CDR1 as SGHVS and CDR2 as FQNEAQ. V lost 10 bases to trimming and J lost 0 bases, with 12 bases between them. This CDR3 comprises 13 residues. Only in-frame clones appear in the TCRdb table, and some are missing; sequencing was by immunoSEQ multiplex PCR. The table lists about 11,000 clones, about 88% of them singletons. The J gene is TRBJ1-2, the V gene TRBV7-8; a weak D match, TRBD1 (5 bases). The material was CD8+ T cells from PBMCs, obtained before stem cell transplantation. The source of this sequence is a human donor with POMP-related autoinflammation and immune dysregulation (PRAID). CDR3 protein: CATTTEPNYGYTF. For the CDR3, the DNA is TGTGCCACCACGACAGAACCTAACTATGGCTACACCTTC.